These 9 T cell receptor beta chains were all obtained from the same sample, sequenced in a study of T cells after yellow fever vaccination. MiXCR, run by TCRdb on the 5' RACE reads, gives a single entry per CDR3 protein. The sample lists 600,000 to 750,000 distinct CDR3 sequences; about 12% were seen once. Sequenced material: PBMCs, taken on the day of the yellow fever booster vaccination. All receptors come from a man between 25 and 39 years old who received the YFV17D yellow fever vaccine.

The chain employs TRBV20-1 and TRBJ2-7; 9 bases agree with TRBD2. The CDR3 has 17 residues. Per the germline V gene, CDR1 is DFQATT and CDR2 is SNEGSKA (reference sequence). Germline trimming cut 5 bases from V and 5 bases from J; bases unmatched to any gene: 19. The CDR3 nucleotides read TGCAGTGCTCCCTCGGGGGCCTCTAGCGGGATTCCCAACGAGCAGTACTTC. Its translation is CSAPSGASSGIPNEQYF.

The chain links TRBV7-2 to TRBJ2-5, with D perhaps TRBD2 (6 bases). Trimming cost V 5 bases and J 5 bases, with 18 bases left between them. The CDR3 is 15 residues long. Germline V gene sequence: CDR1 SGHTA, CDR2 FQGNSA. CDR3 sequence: CASSRLDGRRETQYF. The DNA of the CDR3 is TGTGCCAGCAGCCGACTAGATGGGCGTCGGGAGACCCAGTACTTC.

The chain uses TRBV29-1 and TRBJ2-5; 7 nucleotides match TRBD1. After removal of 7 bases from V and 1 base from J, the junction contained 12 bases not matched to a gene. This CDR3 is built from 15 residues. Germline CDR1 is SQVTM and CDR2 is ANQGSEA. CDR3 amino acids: CSGRLIGTVQETQYF. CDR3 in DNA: TGCAGCGGCCGGCTCATTGGGACAGTCCAAGAGACCCAGTACTTC.

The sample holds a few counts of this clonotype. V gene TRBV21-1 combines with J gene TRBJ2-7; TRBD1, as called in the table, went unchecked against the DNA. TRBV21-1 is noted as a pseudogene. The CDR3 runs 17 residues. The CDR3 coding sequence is TGTGCCAGCAGCAGGGGGGCGTCAGGGGGCGACTCCTACGAGCAGTACTTC. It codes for CASSRGASGGDSYEQYF.

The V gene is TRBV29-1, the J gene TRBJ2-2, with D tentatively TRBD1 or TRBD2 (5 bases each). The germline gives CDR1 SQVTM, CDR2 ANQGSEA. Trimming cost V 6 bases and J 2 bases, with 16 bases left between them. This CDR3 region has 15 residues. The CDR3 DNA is TGCAGCGTGGATCCCGGGACCACAAACACCGGGGAGCTGTTTTTT. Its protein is CSVDPGTTNTGELFF.

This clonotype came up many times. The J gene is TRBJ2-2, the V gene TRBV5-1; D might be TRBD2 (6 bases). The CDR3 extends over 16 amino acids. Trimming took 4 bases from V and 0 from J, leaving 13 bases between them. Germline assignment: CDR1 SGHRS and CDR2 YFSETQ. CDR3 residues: CASSGRWGANTGELFF. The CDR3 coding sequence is TGCGCCAGCAGCGGTCGTTGGGGGGCGAACACCGGGGAGCTGTTTTTT.

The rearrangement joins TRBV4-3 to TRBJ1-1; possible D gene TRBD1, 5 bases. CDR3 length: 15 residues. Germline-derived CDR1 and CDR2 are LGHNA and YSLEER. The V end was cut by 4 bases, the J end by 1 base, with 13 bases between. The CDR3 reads CASSPDTFPNTEAFF. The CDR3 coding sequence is TGCGCCAGCAGCCCGGACACCTTCCCGAACACTGAAGCTTTCTTT.

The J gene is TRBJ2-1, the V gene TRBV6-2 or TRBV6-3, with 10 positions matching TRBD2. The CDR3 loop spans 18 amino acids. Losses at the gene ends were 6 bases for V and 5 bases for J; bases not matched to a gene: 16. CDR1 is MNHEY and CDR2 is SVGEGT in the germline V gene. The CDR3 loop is CASRTHLGLADANNEQFF. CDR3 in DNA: TGTGCCAGCAGAACCCACTTAGGACTAGCGGATGCGAACAATGAGCAGTTCTTC.

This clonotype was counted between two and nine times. CDR3 nucleotide sequence: TGCGCCAGCAGCTCTAGCGGGAGTTGGGACACCGGGGAGCTGTTTTTT. Translated, it gives CASSSSGSWDTGELFF. This chain uses TRBV5-1 with TRBJ2-2, with TRBD2 identical over 10 bases. Germline CDR1 SGHRS, CDR2 YFSETQ. V trimming: 3 bases; J trimming: 3 bases; junction bases outside the gene matches: 5. The CDR3 loop spans 16 amino acids.